This TCR beta chain comes out of a study of cytomegalovirus exposure and HLA in healthy donors (dated 2017 in TCRdb). For the wider study: An earlier analysis of about 530 of the donors reported about 300 Gb of sequence data and 100 million to 120 million unique TCR beta sequences obtained from roughly 170 million T cells. An early release covering 500 to 750 HLA-typed donors comprised about 300 gigabases of sequencing data and around 80 million unique TCR sequences. Among the roughly 400 genotyped donors, about 83% belonged to the genetic ancestry cluster associated with self-reported Caucasian donors. The study aimed to test whether cataloging public T cell receptors could reveal signatures of past pathogen exposure. Using immunosequencing, the study profiled T cell repertoires from roughly 650 subjects and related those repertoires to cytomegalovirus serostatus. Besides the first cohort of approximately 710 subjects, a separate validation cohort made up of 120 different subjects was used. High-throughput TCR immunosequencing, statistical association of individual TCRs with disease status, and machine learning were combined to predict cytomegalovirus infection status. In a later analysis, previously published TCR beta repertoires from 666 donors were re-analyzed and high-resolution HLA genotyping was added so that TCR occurrence patterns could be studied. Rather than using new phenotypic data, the later analysis identified candidate immune exposures from TCR beta sequences and from how often those sequences occurred across donors. An earlier analysis of approximately 640 of the donors applied high-throughput TCR beta sequencing to assess whether each TCR beta V gene segment acted as functional or pseudogenic. Donor age, sex, ethnicity and CMV serostatus were compiled together with the repertoire data. Genome-wide SNP genotypes for about 55% of the 666 donors were used in a later genetic analysis, which treated that subset as a discovery cohort. All discovery cohort repertoires had been generated on a single sequencing platform. HLA typing included class I and class II loci at four-digit resolution. The number of typed donors differed by locus: roughly 629-640 for A, B, C, DRB1 and DQB1; roughly 510 for DQA1; roughly 600 for DPA1; and roughly 490 for DPB1. Several DR-DQ haplotypes were handled as single units for association and clustering because linkage in the cohort was strong. On average, roughly 250,000 unique TCR beta nucleotide sequences were sequenced per donor among 398 genotyped donors of the cohort, with roughly 18% of those sequences being non-productive. Broad study findings and their caveats: According to a later analysis, most CMV-associated TCR beta chains appeared to be HLA-restricted, and the HLA associations seemed to be driven largely by CMV exposure. Compared with the roughly 700-donor mean, donors in an Asian-associated ancestry cluster had fewer N-insertions in productive TCRs, according to a later genetic analysis. In a later analysis, more than 15,000 TCR beta sequences were associated with specific HLA alleles at a false discovery rate of 0.05. In a later analysis, the rate of TCR association differed among HLA loci, with DRB1 alleles having the most associated TCRs and HLA-C alleles having the fewest. Because HLA typing was missing for some donors at each locus, association tests included only the typed subset. When HLA alleles, especially DR and DQ, strongly co-occurred, attributing TCR associations to individual alleles was difficult. Some IMGT-functional V segments, including TRBV6-2 and TRBV6-3, could not be told apart with the 87-base-pair reads, so those segments were excluded. Only TCR beta chains were sequenced in this cohort, and the absence of alpha or paired-chain data limited detectable features. In both the original and validation cohorts, the classifier was reported to diagnose cytomegalovirus status with high specificity and sensitivity. Correlated functional status among segregating V segments might be attributable to linkage disequilibrium, but an unknown experimental factor could not be ruled out. Roughly uniform sequencing depth across donors was assumed in presence/absence analyses, although this assumption may not hold. In the study, 164 TCR beta chains were listed as associated with cytomegalovirus. In vitro tests confirmed that three of the cytomegalovirus-associated TCR beta chains recognize cytomegalovirus antigens. While some public TCRs were present in many individuals, most TCR sequences turned up only very rarely across donors. In an earlier analysis of around 600 of the donors, most TCR beta V segments appeared in productive rearrangements about 90% or about 30% of the time, broadly matching IMGT annotations. Compared with equally common non-associated chains, HLA-associated TCR beta chains in a later analysis were more clonally expanded and had lower generation probabilities. A later genetic analysis associated a missense DCLRE1C variant with V-gene and J-gene trimming of TCR beta chains, and an independent cohort replicated the association. CMV serostatus was the only immune exposure information available for the cohort. A further reported finding was that TCR beta sequences accurately predicted the HLA-A and HLA-B alleles for most subjects in the first cohort. Because counts were too low, seventeen rarely observed V segments, including chromosome 9 orphons, were excluded from the earlier analysis of 587 of the donors. According to the authors, the approach could potentially be generalized to other disease states and immunological phenotypes. According to a later analysis, parvovirus B19, influenza, CMV and Epstein-Barr virus appeared linked to several top co-occurrence clusters. A group of highly shared sequence variants was considered likely to be a technical artifact of the sequencing pipeline.

In total, just over 650 healthy bone marrow donors made up the cohort. At the time of sampling, every cohort member was nominally healthy, though immune exposures that went unrecorded were likely present. Of the 700 or so cohort members, just under 300 had a positive CMV serostatus and about 400 had a negative one, while no CMV serostatus was recorded for the donor. A peripheral blood sample was provided by each donor, and peripheral blood mononuclear cells were used for TCR beta sequencing. Genomic DNA extraction from the blood cell samples was performed with the Qiagen DNeasy Blood Extraction Kit. The receptor library was made with the immunoSEQ multiplex PCR assay. For the multiplex PCR, a mixture combining 60 forward primers for TCR Vbeta segments and 13 reverse primers for TCR Jbeta segments was used. A multiplex PCR assay on genomic DNA amplified the CDR3 region of rearranged TCR beta genes. Amplified TCR beta libraries were sequenced as 87-base-pair reads on the Illumina HiSeq System. The original methods were these. In a later analysis, roughly 80 million unique TCR beta chains were counted across the 650 to 750 repertoires, and roughly 11 million of these chains were shared by at least two donors. A nearest-neighbor algorithm error-corrected the raw reads and collapsed the reads into unique sequences, merging closely related sequences to remove PCR and sequencing errors. CDR3 sequences were aligned to IMGT reference sequences to assign V, D and J gene segments. Each retained sequence needed at least a six-nucleotide match to both a V gene segment and a J gene segment. A rearrangement was called productive if the CDR3 had no stop codons and remained in frame with V and J, and every other rearrangement was called non-productive. Following IMGT convention, CDR3 was defined as the stretch from the second conserved V-encoded cysteine up to the conserved J-encoded phenylalanine. The earlier analysis of about 590 of the donors excluded sequences that lacked an unambiguous match to a single V gene segment. An earlier analysis of a few hundred of the donors called V segments functional above 56.7% productive rearrangements and segregating when the between-donor standard deviation exceeded 5%. A statistical classification framework was built to diagnose cytomegalovirus status from the catalog of TCR beta chain sequences. In a later analysis, V and J genes were assigned by comparing TCR nucleotide sequences against IMGT/GENE-DB human TR gene sequences. The TCRdist pipeline was used in a later analysis to assign CDR3 sequences and most-parsimonious VDJ recombination scenarios. A later analysis defined each TCR beta chain by its CDR3 amino acid sequence plus V-gene family, and excluded reads lacking a unique V-gene family. In a later analysis, nearly 600 highly shared, low-generation-probability nucleotide sequences were removed to address suspected cross-contamination and a sequencing artifact. In a later analysis, a clonal expansion index for each public chain was calculated from normalized within-repertoire ranks of inferred template counts. In a later analysis, generation probabilities were computed with a VDJ recombination model fitted to out-of-frame rearrangements, and the resulting probabilities were checked against IGoR. A later analysis scored TCR-TCR, TCR-HLA and TCR-CMV co-occurrence with hypergeometric tests, applying a repertoire-size bias correction to TCR pairs. False discovery rates were estimated in a later analysis by permuting HLA or CMV assignments 20 times. In a later analysis, co-occurring TCRs were grouped with DBSCAN, and TCRdist sequence similarity was added when clustering was performed within HLA-allele-positive subsets. For co-occurrence clustering, repertoires with fewer than 30,000 or more than 120,000 public chains were excluded, along with a handful of repertoires with anomalous nucleotide sharing. TCRdb retrieved this table from immuneACCESS and kept in-frame rearrangements only. Not all clones are present; in checked studies, unresolved V genes account for under half, and no reason is known for the remainder. V, J and clone size derive from that table, while D and trimming were established from the DNA sequence. The sample records under 150,000 clones, around 69% of which are singletons. Roughly 2.7% of the sample is in the top ten clones.

To note about this clone: Its antigen has not been determined. No base quality information exists; no much larger clone differs at one position.

The CDR3 goes from the cysteine to the phenylalanine over 13 residues. Of all the DNA, just the CDR3 is kept, 39 bases in frame from base 1. CDR1 and CDR2 (SNHLY, FYNNEI) derive from the germline V gene. Trimming removed 10 bases from V and 6 bases from J, leaving 18 bases between the germline ends. This receptor chain uses TRBV2 and TRBJ1-1, with a weak D call of TRBD1 (5 bases match). This receptor was obtained from a human donor in good health. The sequenced material came from PBMCs. The CDR3 region has the sequence CATEMQGVAEAFF. The nucleotides are TGTGCCACTGAAATGCAGGGCGTCGCTGAAGCTTTCTTT.